This T cell receptor (beta chain) was sequenced for a study of long-term antiretroviral therapy in people with HIV. General study findings and limits: The data indicate that diversity increased after ART but remained below transplant donor controls.

CDR1 and CDR2 (germline): SGHDT, YYEEEE. Trimming cost V 1 base and J 2 bases, with 11 bases left between them. The length of the CDR3 is 15 residues. Sequencing relied on immunoSEQ assay v3.0, run at survey level. Clones were sequenced by immunoSEQ multiplex PCR, and TCRdb holds only the in-frame ones, with some missing. The sample has about 25,000 clones, 79% seen once; the top ten hold around 10%. To note about this clone: Its matching antigen is unknown.

V is TRBV5-6 and J is TRBJ2-3; D may be TRBD1 (5 bases). The starting material was unsorted PBMCs, obtained 2.1 years after starting antiretroviral therapy. This clonotype was obtained from a man aged 25-40 years with HIV. The CDR3 DNA reads as TGTGCCAGCAGCTTGAGGGGCAGGGCCACAGATACGCAGTATTTT. This codes for CASSLRGRATDTQYF.